This is a list of T cell receptor beta chains from one sample in a study of blood T cell repertoires in COVID-19. Repertoires were generated with immunoSEQ multiplex PCR, while TCRdb's copy carries only in-frame clones and drops some. The sample includes around 400,000 clones, nearly 90% of them seen just once. Sequencing was done on a sample of PBMCs or T cells enriched from blood (not recorded which). The source of these receptors is a woman aged 25 to 39 who had recovered from COVID-19. Each CDR3 is given with its conserved first and last residue. A D gene is named only where the DNA matches it firmly. Only part of the rows carry a size: once, few, many, or a class if the clone is expanded.

J gene: TRBJ2-5
clone size: once
V gene: TRBV2
D gene: TRBD1
CDR3 protein: CASSGGQGVWETQYF
CDR3 DNA: TGTGCCAGCAGTGGAGGGCAGGGGGTCTGGGAGACCCAGTACTTC

J gene: TRBJ2-3
clone size: .
V gene: TRBV9
D gene: .
CDR3 protein: CASSVVQGANTQYF
CDR3 DNA: TGTGCCAGCAGCGTAGTTCAGGGTGCAAATACGCAGTATTTT

J gene: TRBJ1-1
clone size: .
V gene: TRBV7-9
D gene: TRBD1
CDR3 protein: CASSPTSGQGITEAFF
CDR3 DNA: TGTGCCAGCAGCCCCACATCCGGACAGGGTATCACTGAAGCTTTCTTT

J gene: TRBJ1-5
clone size: .
V gene: TRBV27
D gene: TRBD1
CDR3 protein: CASTKTGLMEPQHF
CDR3 DNA: TGTGCCAGCACCAAGACAGGGTTGATGGAGCCCCAGCATTTT

J gene: TRBJ2-5
clone size: .
V gene: TRBV29-1
D gene: .
CDR3 protein: CSVVPRQETQYF
CDR3 DNA: TGCAGCGTTGTTCCCCGCCAAGAGACCCAGTACTTC

J gene: TRBJ1-5
clone size: .
V gene: TRBV7-9
D gene: .
CDR3 protein: CASSRELQPQHF
CDR3 DNA: TGTGCCAGCAGCAGGGAGCTTCAGCCCCAGCATTTT

J gene: TRBJ2-7
clone size: .
V gene: TRBV24-1
D gene: TRBD2
CDR3 protein: CATSDSGLAGGEEQYF
CDR3 DNA: TGTGCCACCAGTGATTCCGGACTAGCGGGAGGTGAAGAGCAGTACTTC

J gene: TRBJ2-3
clone size: once
V gene: TRBV19
D gene: .
CDR3 protein: CASSSTGTHTDTQYF
CDR3 DNA: TGTGCCAGTAGCTCAACAGGGACACACACAGATACGCAGTATTTT

J gene: TRBJ1-5
clone size: .
V gene: TRBV19
D gene: .
CDR3 protein: CASSTGAVGGQPQHF
CDR3 DNA: TGTGCCAGTAGCACTGGGGCCGTCGGTGGACAGCCCCAGCATTTT

J gene: TRBJ1-5
clone size: .
V gene: TRBV7-7
D gene: .
CDR3 protein: CASPWGGEFRNQPQHF
CDR3 DNA: TGTGCCAGCCCTTGGGGGGGGGAATTTAGGAATCAGCCCCAGCATTTT

J gene: TRBJ1-2
clone size: .
V gene: TRBV18
D gene: .
CDR3 protein: CASSPRGGTPTGYTF
CDR3 DNA: TGTGCCAGCTCACCCCGCGGGGGGACTCCAACTGGCTACACCTTC

J gene: TRBJ2-1
clone size: .
V gene: TRBV19
D gene: .
CDR3 protein: CASSIDVGGTIYNEQFF
CDR3 DNA: TGTGCCAGTAGTATAGATGTTGGAGGGACGATCTACAATGAGCAGTTCTTC

J gene: TRBJ2-3
clone size: .
V gene: TRBV30
D gene: .
CDR3 protein: CAWSPGWPDTQYF
CDR3 DNA: TGTGCCTGGAGCCCCGGGTGGCCTGATACGCAGTATTTT

J gene: TRBJ1-1
clone size: .
V gene: TRBV6-5
D gene: .
CDR3 protein: CASSFTSTNTEAFF
CDR3 DNA: TGTGCCAGCAGCTTTACTTCGACAAACACTGAAGCTTTCTTT

J gene: TRBJ1-2
clone size: .
V gene: TRBV2
D gene: TRBD1
CDR3 protein: CASTRQGPSLYGYTF
CDR3 DNA: TGTGCCAGCACAAGACAGGGTCCATCACTCTATGGCTACACCTTC

J gene: TRBJ2-1
clone size: .
V gene: TRBV3-1/TRBV3-2
D gene: .
CDR3 protein: CASSQDPLDNEQFF
CDR3 DNA: TGTGCCAGCAGCCAAGATCCCCTAGACAATGAGCAGTTCTTC

J gene: TRBJ2-3
clone size: .
V gene: TRBV9
D gene: TRBD2
CDR3 protein: CASSISSGGTDTQYF
CDR3 DNA: TGTGCCAGCAGCATCTCTAGCGGAGGCACAGATACGCAGTATTTT

J gene: TRBJ2-7
clone size: once
V gene: TRBV27
D gene: .
CDR3 protein: CASSRTWDNSYEQYF
CDR3 DNA: TGTGCCAGCAGTAGAACCTGGGACAACTCCTACGAGCAGTACTTC

J gene: TRBJ2-1
clone size: .
V gene: TRBV27
D gene: TRBD1
CDR3 protein: CASSFRTGEDNEQFF
CDR3 DNA: TGTGCCAGCAGTTTTAGGACAGGGGAGGACAATGAGCAGTTCTTC

J gene: TRBJ2-2
clone size: .
V gene: TRBV6-6
D gene: .
CDR3 protein: CASAGVGNTGELFF
CDR3 DNA: TGTGCCAGCGCCGGGGTTGGGAACACCGGGGAGCTGTTTTTT

J gene: TRBJ1-1
clone size: .
V gene: TRBV5-1
D gene: TRBD1
CDR3 protein: CASTPPRGNEAFF
CDR3 DNA: TGCGCCAGCACGCCCCCCAGGGGGAATGAAGCTTTCTTT

J gene: TRBJ1-1
clone size: .
V gene: TRBV4-3
D gene: .
CDR3 protein: CASSHRLNTEAFF
CDR3 DNA: TGCGCCAGCAGCCACAGACTAAACACTGAAGCTTTCTTT

J gene: TRBJ2-3
clone size: .
V gene: TRBV10-3
D gene: .
CDR3 protein: CAIRQSGPAGDTQYF
CDR3 DNA: TGTGCCATCAGACAAAGTGGCCCCGCGGGGGATACGCAGTATTTT

J gene: TRBJ2-7
clone size: .
V gene: TRBV25-1
D gene: TRBD2
CDR3 protein: CASRGPSVLAGNLYEQYF
CDR3 DNA: TGTGCCAGCAGAGGCCCGTCGGTACTAGCGGGGAACCTCTACGAGCAGTACTTC

J gene: TRBJ1-5
clone size: .
V gene: TRBV28
D gene: .
CDR3 protein: CASSLLGGVARLSQHF
CDR3 DNA: TGTGCCAGCAGTTTATTAGGCGGGGTGGCTCGCTTGTCCCAGCATTTT

J gene: TRBJ1-1
clone size: .
V gene: TRBV30
D gene: TRBD1
CDR3 protein: CAWSKRQGRTEAFF
CDR3 DNA: TGTGCCTGGAGTAAACGACAGGGCCGTACTGAAGCTTTCTTT

J gene: TRBJ1-2
clone size: .
V gene: TRBV20-1
D gene: TRBD1
CDR3 protein: CSASFSRGRGRVYGYTF
CDR3 DNA: TGCAGTGCTAGTTTTAGTCGGGGCAGGGGGCGCGTCTATGGCTACACCTTC

J gene: TRBJ2-7
clone size: .
V gene: TRBV5-1
D gene: TRBD2
CDR3 protein: CASSPGTSGSPYEQYF
CDR3 DNA: TGCGCCAGCAGCCCAGGGACTAGCGGGAGTCCCTACGAGCAGTACTTC

J gene: TRBJ2-2
clone size: .
V gene: TRBV6-1
D gene: .
CDR3 protein: CASSETGILTGELFF
CDR3 DNA: TGTGCCAGCAGTGAAACAGGGATTCTCACCGGGGAGCTGTTTTTT

J gene: TRBJ1-5
clone size: .
V gene: TRBV6-5
D gene: .
CDR3 protein: CASSFVSGSNQPQHF
CDR3 DNA: TGTGCCAGCAGTTTTGTGTCAGGCAGCAATCAGCCCCAGCATTTT

J gene: TRBJ1-6
clone size: once
V gene: TRBV7-9
D gene: TRBD1
CDR3 protein: CASSTGTGWNSPLHF
CDR3 DNA: TGTGCCAGCAGCACCGGGACAGGGTGGAATTCACCCCTCCACTTT

J gene: TRBJ1-3
clone size: .
V gene: TRBV5-8
D gene: .
CDR3 protein: CASSLGTGYENTIYF
CDR3 DNA: TGTGCCAGCAGCTTGGGAACAGGGTACGAAAACACCATATATTTT

J gene: TRBJ2-7
clone size: .
V gene: TRBV28
D gene: TRBD2
CDR3 protein: CASSREVGEQYF
CDR3 DNA: TGTGCCAGCAGTCGGGAGGTAGGCGAGCAGTACTTC